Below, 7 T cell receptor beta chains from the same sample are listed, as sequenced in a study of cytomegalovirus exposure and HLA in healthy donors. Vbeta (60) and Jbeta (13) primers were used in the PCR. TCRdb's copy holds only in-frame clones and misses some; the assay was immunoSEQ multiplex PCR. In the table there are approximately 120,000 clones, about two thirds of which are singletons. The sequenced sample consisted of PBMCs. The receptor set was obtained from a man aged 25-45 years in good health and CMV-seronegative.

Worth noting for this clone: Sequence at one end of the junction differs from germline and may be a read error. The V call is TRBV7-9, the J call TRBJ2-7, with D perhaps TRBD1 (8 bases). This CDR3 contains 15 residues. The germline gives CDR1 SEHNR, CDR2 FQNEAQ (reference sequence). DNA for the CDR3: TGTTCCAGCAGCCACCCGGACAGGGAGGGCTACGAGCAGTACTTC. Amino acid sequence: CSSSHPDREGYEQYF.

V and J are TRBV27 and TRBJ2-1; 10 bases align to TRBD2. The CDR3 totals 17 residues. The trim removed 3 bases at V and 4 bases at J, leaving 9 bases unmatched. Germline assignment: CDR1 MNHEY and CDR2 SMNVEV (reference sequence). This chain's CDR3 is CASSFIGGTSAYNEQFF. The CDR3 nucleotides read TGTGCCAGCAGTTTCATCGGAGGGACTAGCGCTTACAATGAGCAGTTCTTC.

CDR3 sequence reads: CAWSVRDRGQGEKLFF. In DNA, the CDR3 is TGTGCCTGGAGTGTCCGGGACAGGGGGCAAGGTGAAAAACTGTTTTTT. The chain recombines TRBV30 with TRBJ1-4, with 12 bases matching TRBD1. The V gene's germline CDR1 is GTSNPN and CDR2 SVGIG (reference sequence). The CDR3 spans 16 residues. V was pared by 0 bases and J by 7 bases, with 6 bases of the junction left unmatched.

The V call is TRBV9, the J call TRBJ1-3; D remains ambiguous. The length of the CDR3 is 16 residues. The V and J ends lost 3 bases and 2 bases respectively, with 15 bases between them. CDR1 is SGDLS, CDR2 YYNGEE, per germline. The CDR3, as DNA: TGTGCCAGCAGCGGCGGAATCCGGGAGCCTGGAAACACCATATATTTT. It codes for CASSGGIREPGNTIYF.

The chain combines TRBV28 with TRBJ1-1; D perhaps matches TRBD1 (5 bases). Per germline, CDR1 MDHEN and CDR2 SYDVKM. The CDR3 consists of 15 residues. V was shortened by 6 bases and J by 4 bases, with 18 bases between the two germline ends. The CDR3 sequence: CASSRSGGRITEAFF. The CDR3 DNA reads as TGTGCCAGCAGCCGATCCGGGGGTAGGATCACTGAAGCTTTCTTT.

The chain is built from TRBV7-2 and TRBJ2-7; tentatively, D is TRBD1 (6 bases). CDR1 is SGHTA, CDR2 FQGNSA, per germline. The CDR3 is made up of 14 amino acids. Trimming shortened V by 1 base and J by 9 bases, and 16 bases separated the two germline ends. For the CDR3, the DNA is TGTGCCAGCAGCTTAGAGGCGACAGGCCCCAGGCAGTACTTC. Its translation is CASSLEATGPRQYF.

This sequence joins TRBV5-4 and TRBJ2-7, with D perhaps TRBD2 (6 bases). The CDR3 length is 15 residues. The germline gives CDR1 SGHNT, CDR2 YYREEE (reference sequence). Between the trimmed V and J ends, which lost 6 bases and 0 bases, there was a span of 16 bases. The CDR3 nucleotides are TGTGCCAGCACCCCAGGCGGGGTATACTCCTACGAGCAGTACTTC. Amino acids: CASTPGGVYSYEQYF.